The text below deals with one TCR beta chain. This record comes from a study of blood T cell repertoires in COVID-19. The assay was immunoSEQ multiplex PCR, and TCRdb's table has in-frame clones only and misses some. The data hold about 88,000 clones, with more than 70% observed a single time. The CDR3 extends over 13 amino acids. Germline V gives CDR1 SQVTM, CDR2 ANQGSEA. V lost 7 bases to trimming and J lost 4 bases; unmatched junction nucleotides: 8. The sequence was obtained from a woman older than 75 with acute or convalescent COVID-19. The chain joins TRBV29-1 to TRBJ2-7, with 9 positions matching TRBD1. Sequencing used peripheral blood. The CDR3 DNA reads TGCAGCGCAGGACAGGGGCTCTCGTACGAGCAGTACTTC. It is translated as CSAGQGLSYEQYF.